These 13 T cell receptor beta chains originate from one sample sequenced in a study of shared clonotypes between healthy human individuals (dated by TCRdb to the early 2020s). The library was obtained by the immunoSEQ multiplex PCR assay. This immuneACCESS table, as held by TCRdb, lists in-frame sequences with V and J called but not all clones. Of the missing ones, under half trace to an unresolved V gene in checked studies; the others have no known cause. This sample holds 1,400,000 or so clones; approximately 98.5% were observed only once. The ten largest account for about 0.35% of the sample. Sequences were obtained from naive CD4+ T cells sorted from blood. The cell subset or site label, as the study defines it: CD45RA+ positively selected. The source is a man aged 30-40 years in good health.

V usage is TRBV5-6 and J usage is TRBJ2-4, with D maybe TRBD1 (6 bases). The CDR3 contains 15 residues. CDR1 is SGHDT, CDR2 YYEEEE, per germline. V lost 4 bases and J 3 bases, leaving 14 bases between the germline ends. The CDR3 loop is CASSDLRGVKNIQYF. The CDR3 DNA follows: TGTGCCAGCAGCGATCTCAGGGGCGTCAAAAACATTCAGTACTTC.

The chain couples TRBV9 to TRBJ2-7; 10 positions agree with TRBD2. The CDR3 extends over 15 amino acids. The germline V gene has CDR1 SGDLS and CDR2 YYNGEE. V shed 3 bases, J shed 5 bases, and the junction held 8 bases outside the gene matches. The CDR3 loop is CASSGRGTSVHEQYF. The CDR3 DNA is TGTGCCAGCAGCGGGAGGGGGACTAGCGTCCACGAGCAGTACTTC.

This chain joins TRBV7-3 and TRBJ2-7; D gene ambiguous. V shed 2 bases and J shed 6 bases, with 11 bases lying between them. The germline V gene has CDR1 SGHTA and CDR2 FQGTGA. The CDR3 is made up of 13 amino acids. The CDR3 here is CASSLEAGVEQYF. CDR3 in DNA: TGTGCCAGCAGCTTAGAAGCTGGGGTCGAGCAGTACTTC.

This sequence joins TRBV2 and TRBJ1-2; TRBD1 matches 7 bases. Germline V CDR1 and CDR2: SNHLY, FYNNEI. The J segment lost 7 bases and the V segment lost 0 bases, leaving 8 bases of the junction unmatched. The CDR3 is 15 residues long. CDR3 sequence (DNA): TGTGCCAGCAGTGAAGCCCTAAGGGGGCTGTTTGGCTACACCTTC. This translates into CASSEALRGLFGYTF.

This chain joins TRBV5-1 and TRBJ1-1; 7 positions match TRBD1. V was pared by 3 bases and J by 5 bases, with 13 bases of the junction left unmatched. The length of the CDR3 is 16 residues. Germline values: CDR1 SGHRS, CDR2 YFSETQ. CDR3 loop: CASSSELRQGGTEAFF. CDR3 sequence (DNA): TGCGCCAGCAGCTCAGAATTGCGACAGGGTGGAACTGAAGCTTTCTTT.

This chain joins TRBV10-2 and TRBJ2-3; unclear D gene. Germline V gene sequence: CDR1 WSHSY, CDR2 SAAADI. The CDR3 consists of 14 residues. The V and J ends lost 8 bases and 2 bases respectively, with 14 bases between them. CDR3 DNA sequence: TGCGCCAGCGGGGATACTTTCCCCACAGATACGCAGTATTTT. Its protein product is CASGDTFPTDTQYF.

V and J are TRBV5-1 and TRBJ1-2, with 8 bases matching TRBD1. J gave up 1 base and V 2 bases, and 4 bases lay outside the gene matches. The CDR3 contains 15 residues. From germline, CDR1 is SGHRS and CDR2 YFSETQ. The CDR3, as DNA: TGCGCCAGCAGCTTCACAGGACAGGGTAACTATGGCTACACCTTC. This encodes CASSFTGQGNYGYTF.

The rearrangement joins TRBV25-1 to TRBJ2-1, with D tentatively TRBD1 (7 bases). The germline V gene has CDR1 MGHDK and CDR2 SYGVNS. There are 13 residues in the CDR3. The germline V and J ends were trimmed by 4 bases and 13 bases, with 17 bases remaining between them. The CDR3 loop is CASSGENRGGQFF. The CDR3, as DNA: TGTGCCAGCAGTGGGGAAAACAGGGGAGGACAGTTCTTC.

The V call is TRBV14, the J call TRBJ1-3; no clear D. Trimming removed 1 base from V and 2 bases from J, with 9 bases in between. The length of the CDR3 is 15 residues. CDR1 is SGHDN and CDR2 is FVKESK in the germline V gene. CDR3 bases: TGTGCCAGCAGCCAAGGATCCGGGGCTGGAAACACCATATATTTT. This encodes CASSQGSGAGNTIYF.

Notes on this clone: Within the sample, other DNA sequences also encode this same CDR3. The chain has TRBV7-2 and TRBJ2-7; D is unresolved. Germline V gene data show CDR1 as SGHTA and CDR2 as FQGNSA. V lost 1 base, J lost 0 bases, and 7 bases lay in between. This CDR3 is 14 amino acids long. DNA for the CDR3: TGTGCCAGCAGCTTAGGAGCAGCCTCCTACGAGCAGTACTTC. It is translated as CASSLGAASYEQYF. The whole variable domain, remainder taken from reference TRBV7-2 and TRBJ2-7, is GAGVSQSPSNKVTEKGKDVELRCDPISGHTALYWYRQSLGQGLEFLIYFQGNSAPDKSGLPSDRFSAERTGGSVSTLTIQRTQQEDSAVYLCASSLGAASYEQYFGPGTRLTVT.

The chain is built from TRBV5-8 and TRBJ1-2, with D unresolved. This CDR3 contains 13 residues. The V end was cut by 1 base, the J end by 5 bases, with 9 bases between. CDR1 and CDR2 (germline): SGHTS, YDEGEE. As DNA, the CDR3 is TGTGCCAGCAGCTTGTTGCCGGCATATGGCTACACCTTC. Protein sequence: CASSLLPAYGYTF.

CDR3 DNA sequence: TGTGCCAGCAGCGATGGCTTAGCGGGTCCCACAGATACGCAGTATTTT. Translating it yields CASSDGLAGPTDTQYF. V usage is TRBV7-9 and J usage is TRBJ2-3, with 7 bases identical to TRBD2. The CDR3 spans 16 residues. Germline loops: CDR1 SEHNR, CDR2 FQNEAQ (reference sequence). After removal of 5 bases from V and 2 bases from J, the junction contained 10 bases not matched to a gene.

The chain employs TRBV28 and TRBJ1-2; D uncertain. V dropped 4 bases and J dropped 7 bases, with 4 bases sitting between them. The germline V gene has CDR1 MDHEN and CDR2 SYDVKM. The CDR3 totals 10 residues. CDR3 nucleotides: TGTGCCAGCAGTTCAACTGGCTACACCTTC. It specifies CASSSTGYTF.